This T cell receptor (beta chain) was sequenced in a study of blood T cells in healthy people across ages. The study's findings and limits: With donor CMV status unknown, expanded clonotype changes were possibly confounded. Long-lived donors had more naive CD4+ cells and higher diversity than aged donors.

Trimming stripped 4 bases from V and 6 bases from J, with 19 bases between. This CDR3 spans 16 amino acids. Per germline, CDR1 MNHEY and CDR2 SMNVEV (reference sequence). About this clonotype: The antigen is not known.

A second PCR, run for roughly 7 to 12 cycles, used a sample-barcoded 5' primer plus a J-beta primer mix. A tag from a template-switch adaptor with 12 random nucleotides marked each cDNA molecule. Via MiXCR, TCRdb re-called the 5' RACE reads, giving one row per CDR3 protein. The table shows nearly 800,000 distinct CDR3 sequences, with roughly three fifths occurring only once. The chain employs TRBV27 and TRBJ2-1; TRBD2 might be the D (6 bases). The receptor's source is a middle-aged man in good health. Input material: blood. CDR3 residues: CASSSLAANEINEQFF. CDR3 DNA sequence: TGTGCCAGCAGTTCCTTAGCGGCCAACGAAATCAATGAGCAGTTCTTC.